The 13 T cell receptor beta chains below all came from one sample that was sequenced in a study of T cells after somatic rescue of genetic block. Assay: immunoSEQ multiplex PCR; the TCRdb copy retains only in-frame clones and omits some. The sample has 80,000 to 90,000 clones, more than 80% seen once. The sample taken for sequencing was peripheral blood mononuclear cells (PBMCs). The receptors come from a woman aged 18-35 years.

This clone turned up a few times. This sequence joins TRBV7-9 and TRBJ1-3, with 8 bases lining up with TRBD1. Germline values: CDR1 SEHNR, CDR2 FQNEAQ (reference sequence). There are 16 residues in the CDR3. Trimming took 4 bases from V and 3 from J; bases not matched to a gene: 8. CDR3 sequence: CASSSSRGTGGNTIYF. DNA of the CDR3: TGTGCCAGCAGCTCCAGCCGAGGGACAGGTGGAAACACCATATATTTT.

The chain uses TRBV2 and TRBJ1-1, with 7 bases aligning to TRBD1. The CDR3 extends over 15 amino acids. The V gene end was trimmed by 6 bases and the J gene end by 0 bases; junction bases not matched to a gene: 7. Germline V gives CDR1 SNHLY, CDR2 FYNNEI. This CDR3 reads CASSHKQGLNTEAFF. The DNA for the CDR3 is TGTGCCAGCAGCCACAAACAGGGGTTGAACACTGAAGCTTTCTTT. Complete variable domain (other parts from reference TRBV2 and TRBJ1-1): EPEVTQTPSHQVTQMGQEVILRCVPISNHLYFYWYRQILGQKVEFLVSFYNNEISEKSEIFDDQFSVERPDGSNFTLKIRSTKLEDSAMYFCASSHKQGLNTEAFFGQGTRLTVV.

The rearrangement joins TRBV7-9 to TRBJ2-1; 12 nucleotides agree with TRBD2. The CDR3 totals 15 residues. The germline gives CDR1 SEHNR, CDR2 FQNEAQ (reference sequence). J gave up 9 bases and V 4 bases, and 7 bases lay outside the gene matches. The CDR3 reads CASSSSTSGSAEQFF. CDR3 bases: TGTGCCAGCAGCTCCTCGACTAGCGGGAGCGCTGAGCAGTTCTTC.

V and J are TRBV6-1 and TRBJ2-7; a weak D match, TRBD1 (6 bases). CDR1 is MNHNS, CDR2 SASEGT, per germline. V gave up 4 bases and J gave up 0 bases, with 13 bases separating them. CDR3 length: 15 residues. The CDR3 DNA follows: TGTGCCAGCAGTGTACAGGGCGGCTTCTCCTACGAGCAGTACTTC. Its translation: CASSVQGGFSYEQYF.

The J gene is TRBJ2-3, the V gene TRBV11-3, with 12 bases aligning to TRBD2. V lost 5 bases to trimming and J lost 1 base; unmatched junction nucleotides: 7. CDR3 length equals 17 residues. Germline assignment: CDR1 SGHNT and CDR2 YENEEA. The CDR3 is CASSPRLAGARTDTQYF. DNA of the CDR3: TGTGCCAGCAGCCCGCGACTAGCGGGAGCCCGCACAGATACGCAGTATTTT.

This sequence joins TRBV5-1 and TRBJ2-5; 7 bases are shared with TRBD1. The CDR3 covers 16 residues. After removal of 0 bases from V and 5 bases from J, the junction contained 10 bases not matched to a gene. The germline V gene encodes CDR1 SGHRS and CDR2 YFSETQ. DNA of the CDR3: TGCGCCAGCAGCTTGGAGTTCGGACAGGCTCGGGAGACCCAGTACTTC. Its protein product is CASSLEFGQARETQYF.

This chain connects TRBV5-1 to TRBJ1-1, with 7 bases that match TRBD1. This CDR3 contains 16 residues. V dropped 3 bases and J dropped 1; count of bases not matched to a gene: 9. Germline V CDR1 and CDR2: SGHRS, YFSETQ. CDR3 sequence reads: CASSSSGGIGNTEAFF. DNA of the CDR3: TGCGCCAGCAGCTCGTCAGGGGGGATAGGGAACACTGAAGCTTTCTTT.

As for this clone: A read error may produce the germline difference seen at one junction end. The V and J genes are TRBV11-3 and TRBJ1-1; D gene uncertain. The germline V gene encodes CDR1 SGHNT and CDR2 YENEEA. The CDR3 is made up of 12 amino acids. CDR3 protein: CATSRVKTEAFF. CDR3 in DNA: TGTGCCACCTCAAGGGTGAAGACTGAAGCTTTCTTT.

The chain employs TRBV7-8 and TRBJ2-2; 7 nucleotides agree with TRBD1. Germline CDR1 is SGHVS and CDR2 is FQNEAQ. The CDR3 is made up of 15 amino acids. The V and J ends lost 4 bases and 6 bases, in that order; junction bases with no gene match: 8. As DNA, the CDR3 is TGTGCCAGCAGCTCAGGAACAGGGGTATCCGGGGAGCTGTTTTTT. Amino acids: CASSSGTGVSGELFF.

This chain links TRBV4-2 with TRBJ2-2; D remains unclear. This CDR3 comprises 18 residues. Germline CDR1 reads LGHNA; CDR2 reads YNFKEQ. The V gene lost 2 bases and the J gene lost 0 bases, with 16 bases spanning the gap. The CDR3 bases are TGTGCCAGCAGCCAATTTGGGCGGCAGGAGTCGAACACCGGGGAGCTGTTTTTT. It yields the protein CASSQFGRQESNTGELFF.

V gene TRBV2 combines with J gene TRBJ2-5; D is unclear. Germline CDR1 SNHLY, CDR2 FYNNEI. The CDR3 contains 12 residues. Trimming stripped 8 bases from V and 1 base from J, with 8 bases between. CDR3 coding DNA: TGTGCCAGCTCCTGGACCCAAGAGACCCAGTACTTC. This sequence encodes CASSWTQETQYF.

The V gene is TRBV7-3, the J gene TRBJ2-4; 10 positions match TRBD1. This CDR3 is built from 13 residues. In germline, CDR1 is SGHTA, CDR2 FQGTGA. V gave up 4 bases and J gave up 15 bases; unmatched junction bases: 9. The CDR3 DNA reads as TGTGCCAGCAGCTCCTCCGGGACAGGGGAGGTGTACTTC. Protein: CASSSSGTGEVYF.

The rearrangement joins TRBV9 to TRBJ2-3, with unresolved D. Germline assignment: CDR1 SGDLS and CDR2 YYNGEE. This CDR3 has 16 residues. V was trimmed by 0 bases and J by 0 bases, leaving 11 bases between them. The CDR3 nucleotides read TGTGCCAGCAGCGTAGGAGTAGGACCGAGCACAGATACGCAGTATTTT. Its translation: CASSVGVGPSTDTQYF.